In its sample, the clone carrying this TCR beta chain was seen many times. Graves' hyperthyroidism was deemed stable absent ophthalmopathy progression within 18 months. The V gene's germline CDR1 is DFQATT and CDR2 SNEGSKA (reference sequence). The junction had 6 bases not matched to a gene; V was cut back by 0 bases and J by 0 bases. This CDR3 spans 17 amino acids. This entry comes from a study of T cells in Graves' hyperthyroidism and ophthalmopathy. Amplification of TCR beta CDR3 regions used RNA as the template. First-round RT-PCR targeting the TCR CDR3 was performed with the HTBI primer set. From the multiplex PCR reads, TCRdb called clonotypes with MiXCR, one entry per CDR3 protein. Here the sample spans 540,000 or so distinct CDR3 sequences, more than 15% being singletons.

V and J are TRBV20-1 and TRBJ2-1; 9 nucleotides line up with TRBD2. The sequenced sample consisted of blood. The receptor's source is a woman under 40 with Graves' hyperthyroidism. CDR3 in DNA: TGCAGTGCTAGAGATGGGGGCGGGAGGGCCTCCTACAATGAGCAGTTCTTC. It yields the protein CSARDGGGRASYNEQFF.